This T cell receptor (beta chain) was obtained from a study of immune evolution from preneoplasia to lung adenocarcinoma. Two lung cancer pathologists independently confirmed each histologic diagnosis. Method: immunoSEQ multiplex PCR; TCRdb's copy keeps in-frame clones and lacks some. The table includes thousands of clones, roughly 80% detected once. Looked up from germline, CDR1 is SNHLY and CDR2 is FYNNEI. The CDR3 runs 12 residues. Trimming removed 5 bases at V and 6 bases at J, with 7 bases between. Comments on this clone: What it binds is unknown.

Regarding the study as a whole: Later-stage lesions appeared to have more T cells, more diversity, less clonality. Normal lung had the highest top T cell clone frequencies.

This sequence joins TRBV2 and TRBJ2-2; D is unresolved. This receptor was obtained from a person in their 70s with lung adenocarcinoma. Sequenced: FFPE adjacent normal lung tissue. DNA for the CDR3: TGTGCCAGCAGTATAAGTGCCGGGGAGCTGTTTTTT. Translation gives CASSISAGELFF.